A selection of T cell receptor beta chains follows, all from one sample in a study of shared clonotypes between healthy human individuals. Method: immunoSEQ multiplex PCR; TCRdb's copy keeps in-frame clones and lacks some. Of roughly 700,000 clones detected, around 67% appear once; the ten largest clones hold over 1.5%. The sample taken for sequencing was memory CD4+ T cells sorted from blood. The receptors were gathered from a woman under 40 in good health. Both conserved end residues are part of each CDR3. Some rows have no size entry. The others give once, few or many, or a class for an expanded clone.

clone size	J gene	V gene	CDR3 protein
-	TRBJ2-1	TRBV2	CASGDHQTSNEQFF
-	TRBJ1-3	TRBV6-6	CASSYNVGATNTIYF
-	TRBJ2-1	TRBV30	CAWSLKSSYNEQFF
-	TRBJ2-7	TRBV7-9	CASSLRGYEQYF
-	TRBJ1-1	TRBV5-1	CASSPRQGMGNTEAFF
-	TRBJ1-5	TRBV28	CASSLMGGVQPQHF
-	TRBJ2-1	TRBV27	CASSSWGEPGSYNEQFF
-	TRBJ2-1	TRBV19	CASSPGTGVAYNEQFF
-	TRBJ2-1	TRBV5-4	CASSFGAGGNEQFF
-	TRBJ1-5	TRBV2	CASSATGSNRRQHF
-	TRBJ2-3	TRBV6-5	CASSYSPPSSTDTQYF
-	TRBJ2-7	TRBV5-1	CASSLEGTGLYEQYF
few	TRBJ2-1	TRBV19	CASSPQGLYNEQFF
once	TRBJ1-4	TRBV25-1	CASSDEAGTKNEKLFF
-	TRBJ1-3	TRBV25-1	CASSELSDTQSGNTIYF
once	TRBJ2-6	TRBV27	CASSLWGAGGANVLTF
-	TRBJ2-1	TRBV6-6	CASSSSSGRSNEQFF
few	TRBJ1-3	TRBV5-4	CAIESTGNTIYF
few	TRBJ1-2	TRBV6-1	CASSERRTGPGYTF
-	TRBJ1-1	TRBV15	CATSKGTRRTEAFF
-	TRBJ1-4	TRBV6-5	CASSTGRQNEKLFF
few	TRBJ2-7	TRBV16	CASSQLLDSYEQYF
-	TRBJ2-5	TRBV4-1	CASSQDWRLAGGETQYF
-	TRBJ1-1	TRBV6-6	CASSYQTGRGTEAFF
few	TRBJ2-1	TRBV9	CASSRLVGSYNEQFF
-	TRBJ1-1	TRBV5-1	CASSLTPRDRNTEAFF
-	TRBJ2-7	TRBV7-9	CASSADLGKYEQYF
-	TRBJ2-5	TRBV4-1	CASSRVYRDTQETQYF